The T cell receptor beta chain described here comes from a study of graft-versus-host responses after intestinal transplantation. The table came from immunoSEQ multiplex PCR; TCRdb's copy has only in-frame clones and leaves some out. Of over 100,000 clones in the sample, around 94% were seen once. With respect to this clone: The target antigen is unknown.

The germline V and J ends were trimmed by 5 bases and 0 bases, with 14 bases remaining between them. The CDR3 has 15 amino acids. Germline V gene data show CDR1 as LNHDA and CDR2 as SQIVND (reference sequence). This clonotype originated in a human donor who was the organ donor for an intestinal transplant. V usage is TRBV19 and J usage is TRBJ2-7, with D possibly being TRBD1 or TRBD2 (6 bases each). The sequences come from unstimulated CD8+ T cells sorted from spleen or lymph node cells, collected before transplant. The CDR3 coding sequence is TGTGCCAGTAGTTACGGGGGCTCCGGCTCCTACGAGCAGTACTTC. It translates to CASSYGGSGSYEQYF.